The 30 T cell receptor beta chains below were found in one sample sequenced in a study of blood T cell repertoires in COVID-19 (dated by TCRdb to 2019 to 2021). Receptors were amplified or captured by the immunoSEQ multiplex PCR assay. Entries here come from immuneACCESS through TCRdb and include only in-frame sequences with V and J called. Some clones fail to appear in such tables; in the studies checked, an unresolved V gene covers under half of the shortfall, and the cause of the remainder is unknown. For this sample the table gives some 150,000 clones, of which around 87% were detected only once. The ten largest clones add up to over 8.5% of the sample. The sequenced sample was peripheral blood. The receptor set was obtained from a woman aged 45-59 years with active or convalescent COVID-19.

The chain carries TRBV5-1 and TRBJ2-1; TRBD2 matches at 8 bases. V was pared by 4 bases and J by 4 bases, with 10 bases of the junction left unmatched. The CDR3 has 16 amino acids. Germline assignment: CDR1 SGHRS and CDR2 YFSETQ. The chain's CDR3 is CASSRRTSQIYNEQFF. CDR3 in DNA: TGCGCCAGCAGCCGAAGGACTAGCCAGATATACAATGAGCAGTTCTTC. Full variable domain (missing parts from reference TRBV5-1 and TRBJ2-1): KAGVTQTPRYLIKTRGQQVTLSCSPISGHRSVSWYQQTPGQGLQFLFEYFSETQRNKGNFPGRFSGRQFSNSRSEMNVSTLELGDSALYLCASSRRTSQIYNEQFFGPGTRLTVL.

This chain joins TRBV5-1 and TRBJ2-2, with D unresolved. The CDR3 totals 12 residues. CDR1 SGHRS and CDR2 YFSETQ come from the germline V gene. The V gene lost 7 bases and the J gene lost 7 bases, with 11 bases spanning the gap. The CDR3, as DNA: TGCGCCAGCCGTACCCGCTACGGGGAGCTGTTTTTT. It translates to CASRTRYGELFF.

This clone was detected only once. CDR3 region: CASGLGFTDTQYF. CDR3 nucleotides: TGTGCCAGCGGACTAGGGTTCACAGATACGCAGTATTTT. V is TRBV6-6 and J is TRBJ2-3; 7 nucleotides align to TRBD2. Germline loops: CDR1 MNHNY, CDR2 SVGAGI (reference sequence). J gave up 2 bases and V 8 bases, and 4 bases lay outside the gene matches. The CDR3 has 13 residues.

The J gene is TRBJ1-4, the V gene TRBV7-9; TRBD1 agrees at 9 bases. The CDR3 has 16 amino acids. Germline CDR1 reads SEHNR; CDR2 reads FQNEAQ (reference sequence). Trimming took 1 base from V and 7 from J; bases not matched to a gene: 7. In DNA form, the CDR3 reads TGTGCCAGCAGCTTAGAGGTATTGGACAGGGGTGAAAAACTGTTTTTT. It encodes CASSLEVLDRGEKLFF.

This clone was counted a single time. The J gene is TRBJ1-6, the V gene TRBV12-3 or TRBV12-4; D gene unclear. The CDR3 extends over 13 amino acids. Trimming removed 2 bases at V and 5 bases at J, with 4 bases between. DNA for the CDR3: TGTGCCAGCAGTTTACCCGATAATTCACCCCTCCACTTT. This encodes CASSLPDNSPLHF.

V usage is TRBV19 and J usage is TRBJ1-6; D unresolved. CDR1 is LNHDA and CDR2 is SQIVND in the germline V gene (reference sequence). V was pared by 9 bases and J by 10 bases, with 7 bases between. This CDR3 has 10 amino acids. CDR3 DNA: TGTGCCAGGCCACACTCACCCCTCCACTTT. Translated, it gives CARPHSPLHF.

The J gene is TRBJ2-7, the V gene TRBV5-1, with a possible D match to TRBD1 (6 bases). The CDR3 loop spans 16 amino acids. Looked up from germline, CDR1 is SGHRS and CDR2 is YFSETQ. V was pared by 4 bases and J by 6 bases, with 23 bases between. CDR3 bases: TGCGCCAGCAGCACCCGACAGGTAGGGTCTTCGGTCGAGCAGTACTTC. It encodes CASSTRQVGSSVEQYF. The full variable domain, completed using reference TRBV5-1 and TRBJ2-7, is KAGVTQTPRYLIKTRGQQVTLSCSPISGHRSVSWYQQTPGQGLQFLFEYFSETQRNKGNFPGRFSGRQFSNSRSEMNVSTLELGDSALYLCASSTRQVGSSVEQYFGPGTRLTVT.

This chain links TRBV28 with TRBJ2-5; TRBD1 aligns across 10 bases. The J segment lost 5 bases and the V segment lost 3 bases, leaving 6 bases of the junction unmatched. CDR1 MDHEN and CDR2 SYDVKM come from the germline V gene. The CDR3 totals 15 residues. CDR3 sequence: CASSLGTGVWETQYF. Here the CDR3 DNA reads TGTGCCAGCAGTTTGGGGACAGGGGTATGGGAGACCCAGTACTTC.

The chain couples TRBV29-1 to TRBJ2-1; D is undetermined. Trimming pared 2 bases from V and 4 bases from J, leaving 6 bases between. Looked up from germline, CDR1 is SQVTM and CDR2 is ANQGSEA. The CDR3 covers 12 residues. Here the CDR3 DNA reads TGCAGCGTTGAAATTGAGTACAATGAGCAGTTCTTC. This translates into CSVEIEYNEQFF.

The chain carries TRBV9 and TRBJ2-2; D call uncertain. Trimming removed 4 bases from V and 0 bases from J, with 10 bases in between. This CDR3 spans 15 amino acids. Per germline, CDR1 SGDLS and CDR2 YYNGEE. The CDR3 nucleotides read TGTGCCAGCAGCCCCCTCGCGGCGAACACCGGGGAGCTGTTTTTT. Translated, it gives CASSPLAANTGELFF.

In nucleotides, the CDR3 is TGCGCCAGCACCGCGGGACTGGATAGCAATCAGCCCCAGCATTTT. Translation: CASTAGLDSNQPQHF. The gene calls are TRBV10-1 and TRBJ1-5; D is possibly TRBD1 (5 bases). Germline-derived CDR1 and CDR2 are WNHNN and SYGVQD (reference sequence). This CDR3 has 15 residues. Trimming took off 7 bases at V and 0 bases at J, with 13 bases between the two ends.

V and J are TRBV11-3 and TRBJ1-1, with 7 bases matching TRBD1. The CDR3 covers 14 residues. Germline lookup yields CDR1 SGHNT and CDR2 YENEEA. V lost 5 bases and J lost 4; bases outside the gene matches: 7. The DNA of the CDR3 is TGTGCCAGCAGCCCACAGGGGAGTGGCACTGAAGCTTTCTTT. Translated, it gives CASSPQGSGTEAFF.

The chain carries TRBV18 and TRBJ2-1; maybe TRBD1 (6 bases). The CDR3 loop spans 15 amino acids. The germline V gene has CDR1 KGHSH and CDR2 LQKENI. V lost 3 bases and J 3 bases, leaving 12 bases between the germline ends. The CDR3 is CASSPLQGSYNEQFF. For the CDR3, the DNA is TGTGCCAGCTCACCGCTGCAGGGGAGCTACAATGAGCAGTTCTTC. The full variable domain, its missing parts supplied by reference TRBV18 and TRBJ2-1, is NAGVMQNPRHLVRRRGQEARLRCSPMKGHSHVYWYRQLPEEGLKFMVYLQKENIIDESGMPKERFSAEFPKEGPSILRIQQVVRGDSAAYFCASSPLQGSYNEQFFGPGTRLTVL.

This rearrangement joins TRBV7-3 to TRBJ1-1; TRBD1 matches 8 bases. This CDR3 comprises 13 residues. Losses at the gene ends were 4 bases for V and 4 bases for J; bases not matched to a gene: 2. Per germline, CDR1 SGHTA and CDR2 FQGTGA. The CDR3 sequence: CASSSQGATEAFF. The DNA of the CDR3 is TGTGCCAGCAGCTCTCAGGGGGCCACTGAAGCTTTCTTT.

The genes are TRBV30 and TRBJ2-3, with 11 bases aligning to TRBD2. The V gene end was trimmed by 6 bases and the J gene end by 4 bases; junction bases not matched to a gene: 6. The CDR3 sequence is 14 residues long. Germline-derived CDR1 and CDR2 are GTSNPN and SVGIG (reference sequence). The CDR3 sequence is CACSLAGGSDTQYF. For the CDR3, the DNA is TGTGCCTGTAGCCTAGCGGGAGGTTCAGATACGCAGTATTTT. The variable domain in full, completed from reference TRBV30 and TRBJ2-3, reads SQTIHQWPATLVQPVGSPLSLECTVEGTSNPNLYWYRQAAGRGLQLLFYSVGIGQISSEVPQNLSASRPQDRQFILSSKKLLLSDSGFYLCACSLAGGSDTQYFGPGTRLTVL.

The CDR3, as DNA: TGTGCCAGCAGCGTTAAAGTGAGCTCCTACAATGAGCAGTTCTTC. The encoded protein is CASSVKVSSYNEQFF. The chain has TRBV9 and TRBJ2-1, with D uncertain. Per germline, CDR1 SGDLS and CDR2 YYNGEE. This CDR3 contains 15 residues. Between the trimmed V and J ends, which lost 2 bases and 0 bases, there was a span of 9 bases.

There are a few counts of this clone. CDR3 nucleotide sequence: TGTGCCAGCAGGCAGACAGGGGGATATACCTACGAGCAGTACTTC. Amino acids: CASRQTGGYTYEQYF. The chain joins TRBV28 to TRBJ2-7, with 9 positions matching TRBD1. The CDR3 is made up of 15 amino acids. J lost 2 bases, V lost 6 bases, and 8 bases had no gene match. Germline-derived CDR1 and CDR2 are MDHEN and SYDVKM.

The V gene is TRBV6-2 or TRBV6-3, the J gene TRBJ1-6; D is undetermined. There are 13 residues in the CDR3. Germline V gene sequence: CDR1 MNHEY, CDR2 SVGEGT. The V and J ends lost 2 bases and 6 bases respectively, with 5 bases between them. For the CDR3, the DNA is TGTGCCAGCAGTTACAACGGTAATTCACCCCTCCACTTT. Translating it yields CASSYNGNSPLHF.

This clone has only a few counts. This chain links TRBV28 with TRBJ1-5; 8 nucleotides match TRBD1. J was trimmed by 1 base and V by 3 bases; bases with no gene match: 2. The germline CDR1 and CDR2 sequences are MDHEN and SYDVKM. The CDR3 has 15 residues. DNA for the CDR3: TGTGCCAGCAGTTTTGGGGACAGGAGCAATCAGCCCCAGCATTTT. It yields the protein CASSFGDRSNQPQHF. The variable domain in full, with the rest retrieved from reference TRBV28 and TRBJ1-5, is DVKVTQSSRYLVKRTGEKVFLECVQDMDHENMFWYRQDPGLGLRLIYFSYDVKMKEKGDIPEGYSVSREKKERFSLILESASTNQTSMYLCASSFGDRSNQPQHFGDGTRLSIL.

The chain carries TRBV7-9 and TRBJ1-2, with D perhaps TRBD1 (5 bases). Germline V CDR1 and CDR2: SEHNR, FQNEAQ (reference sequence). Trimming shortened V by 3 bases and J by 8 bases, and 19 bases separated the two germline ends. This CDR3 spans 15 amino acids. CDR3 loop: CASSFQGSGRLGYTF. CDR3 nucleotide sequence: TGTGCCAGCAGCTTCCAGGGCTCTGGCCGGCTAGGCTACACCTTC.

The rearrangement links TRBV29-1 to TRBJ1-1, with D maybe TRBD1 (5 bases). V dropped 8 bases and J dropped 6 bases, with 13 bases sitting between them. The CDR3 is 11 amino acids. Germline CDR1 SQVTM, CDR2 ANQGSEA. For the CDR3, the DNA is TGCAGCCTAATTTGGGGGGCTGAAGCTTTCTTT. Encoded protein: CSLIWGAEAFF.

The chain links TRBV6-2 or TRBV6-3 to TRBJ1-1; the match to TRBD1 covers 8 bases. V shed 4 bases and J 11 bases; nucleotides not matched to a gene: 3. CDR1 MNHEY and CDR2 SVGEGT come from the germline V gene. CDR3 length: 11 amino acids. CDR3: CASSSTGGAFF. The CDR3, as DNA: TGTGCCAGCAGTTCTACAGGGGGGGCTTTCTTT.

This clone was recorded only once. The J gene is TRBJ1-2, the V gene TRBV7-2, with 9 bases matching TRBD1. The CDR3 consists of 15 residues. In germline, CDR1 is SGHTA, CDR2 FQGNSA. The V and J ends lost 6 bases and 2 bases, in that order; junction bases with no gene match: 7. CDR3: CASRPGQGNNYGYTF. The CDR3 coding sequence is TGTGCCAGCAGACCGGGACAGGGCAACAACTATGGCTACACCTTC.

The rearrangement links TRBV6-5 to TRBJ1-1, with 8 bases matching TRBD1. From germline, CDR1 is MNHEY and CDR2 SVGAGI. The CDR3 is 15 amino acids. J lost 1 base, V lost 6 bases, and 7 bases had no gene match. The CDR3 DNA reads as TGTGCCAGCAGAAAAAGACAGGGGCAGAACACTGAAGCTTTCTTT. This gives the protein CASRKRQGQNTEAFF.

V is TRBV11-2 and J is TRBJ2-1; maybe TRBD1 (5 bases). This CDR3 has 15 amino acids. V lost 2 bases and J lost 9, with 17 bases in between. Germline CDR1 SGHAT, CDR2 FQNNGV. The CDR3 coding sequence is TGTGCCAGCAGCTTACTACAGAGCCCGCAGGGTGAGCAGTTCTTC. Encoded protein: CASSLLQSPQGEQFF. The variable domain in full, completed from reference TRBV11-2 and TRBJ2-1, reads EAGVAQSPRYKIIEKRQSVAFWCNPISGHATLYWYQQILGQGPKLLIQFQNNGVVDDSQLPKDRFSAERLKGVDSTLKIQPAKLEDSAVYLCASSLLQSPQGEQFFGPGTRLTVL.

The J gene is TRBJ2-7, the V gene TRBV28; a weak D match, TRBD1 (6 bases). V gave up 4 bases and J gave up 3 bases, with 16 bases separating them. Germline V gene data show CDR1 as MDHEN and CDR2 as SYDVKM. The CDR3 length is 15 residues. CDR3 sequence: CASSSPGQVFYEQYF. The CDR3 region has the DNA TGTGCCAGCAGTTCACCGGGACAAGTTTTCTACGAGCAGTACTTC.

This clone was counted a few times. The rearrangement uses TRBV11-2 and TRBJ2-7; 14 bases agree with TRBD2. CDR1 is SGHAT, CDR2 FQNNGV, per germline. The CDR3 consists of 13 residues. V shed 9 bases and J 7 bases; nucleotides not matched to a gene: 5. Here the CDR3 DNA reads TGTGCCAGTCAGACTAGCGGGAGGGGGGAGCAGTACTTC. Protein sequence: CASQTSGRGEQYF.

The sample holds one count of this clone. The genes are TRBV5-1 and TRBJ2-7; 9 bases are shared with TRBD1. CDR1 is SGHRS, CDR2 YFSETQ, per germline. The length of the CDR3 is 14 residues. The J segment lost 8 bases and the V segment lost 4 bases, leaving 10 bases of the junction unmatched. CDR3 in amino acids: CASSPGTGSLQQYF. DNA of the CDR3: TGCGCCAGCAGCCCGGGGACAGGGTCACTACAGCAGTACTTC.

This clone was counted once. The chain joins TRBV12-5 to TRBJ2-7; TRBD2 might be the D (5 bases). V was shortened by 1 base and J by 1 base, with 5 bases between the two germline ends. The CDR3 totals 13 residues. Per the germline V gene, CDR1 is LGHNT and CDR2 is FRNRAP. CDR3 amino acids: CASGLGESYEQYF. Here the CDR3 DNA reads TGTGCTAGTGGTTTGGGGGAGTCCTACGAGCAGTACTTC. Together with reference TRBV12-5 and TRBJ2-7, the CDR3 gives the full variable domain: DARVTQTPRHKVTEMGQEVTMRCQPILGHNTVFWYRQTMMQGLELLAYFRNRAPLDDSGMPKDRFSAEMPDATLATLKIQPSEPRDSAVYFCASGLGESYEQYFGPGTRLTVT.

DNA of the CDR3: TGTGCCAGCAGCCCAGCCACAGGGAACACTGAAGCTTTCTTT. This gives the protein CASSPATGNTEAFF. The chain is built from TRBV7-2 and TRBJ1-1, with a possible D match to TRBD1 (5 bases). The CDR3 contains 14 residues. V lost 5 bases and J lost 1, with 11 bases in between. Per germline, CDR1 SGHTA and CDR2 FQGNSA.